The next 11 T cell receptor beta chains were all read from a single sample in a study of CD8+ T cells in alopecia areata. Following RNA extraction, reverse transcription yielded cDNA that acted as the sequencing template. Repertoires were generated with immunoSEQ multiplex PCR, while TCRdb's copy carries only in-frame clones and drops some. Among some 180,000 clones, approximately 51% were seen once, and the ten largest hold roughly 9.1%. The treatment denotes: oral pan-JAK inhibitor, 5-10 mg twice daily. Sample: CD8+ T cells sorted from blood, taken at week 52, from a patient treated with tofacitinib. These receptor sequences come from a human donor with alopecia areata.

The genes are TRBV5-1 and TRBJ1-1, with a tentative D call TRBD1 (5 bases). V was pared by 0 bases and J by 1 base, with 10 bases between. This CDR3 spans 15 amino acids. The germline V gene encodes CDR1 SGHRS and CDR2 YFSETQ. The CDR3 reads CASSLVRGSNTEAFF. CDR3 coding DNA: TGCGCCAGCAGCTTGGTTCGGGGGTCGAACACTGAAGCTTTCTTT.

This clone was observed a handful of times. The CDR3 reads CASSWSGQNTEAFF. The CDR3 DNA reads TGCGCCAGCAGCTGGAGCGGACAGAACACTGAAGCTTTCTTT. The chain joins TRBV5-1 to TRBJ1-1; possible D gene TRBD1, 5 bases. The CDR3 is 14 residues long. Germline V gives CDR1 SGHRS, CDR2 YFSETQ. Deletions cut 3 bases from V and 1 base from J, with 10 bases between.

With respect to this clone: One end of the junction fails to match germline, which may point to a read error. The rearrangement links TRBV7-2 to TRBJ2-3; TRBD2 matches 7 bases. Germline V gene sequence: CDR1 SGHTA, CDR2 FQGNSA. CDR3 size: 14 residues. This CDR3 is CASSIAGSTDTQYF. CDR3 sequence (DNA): TGTGCCAGCAGCATAGCGGGTAGCACAGATACGCAGTATTTT.

The chain recombines TRBV4-3 with TRBJ1-2; D is undetermined. Germline assignment: CDR1 LGHNA and CDR2 YSLEER. CDR3 length: 13 residues. Trimming cost V 0 bases and J 8 bases, with 10 bases left between them. The CDR3 DNA follows: TGCGCCAGCAGCCAAGATGGTCTGTTAGGCTACACCTTC. Its translation: CASSQDGLLGYTF.

This chain uses TRBV14 with TRBJ2-5; D is unresolved. Trimming shortened V by 3 bases and J by 3 bases, and 14 bases separated the two germline ends. The CDR3 consists of 15 residues. Looked up from germline, CDR1 is SGHDN and CDR2 is FVKESK. The CDR3 bases are TGTGCCAGCAGCCATCTCTCTACCGTAAAAGAGACCCAGTACTTC. Protein sequence: CASSHLSTVKETQYF.

The chain couples TRBV13 to TRBJ2-7; 8 nucleotides line up with TRBD1. The J segment lost 3 bases and the V segment lost 5 bases, leaving 3 bases of the junction unmatched. This CDR3 is built from 13 residues. Germline loops: CDR1 PRHDT, CDR2 FYEKMQ (reference sequence). The CDR3 loop is CASSDDRGYEQYF. For the CDR3, the DNA is TGTGCCAGCAGCGACGACAGGGGCTACGAGCAGTACTTC.

CDR3 loop: CASRAGTNTEAFF. CDR3 nucleotide sequence: TGTGCCAGCAGGGCCGGGACTAACACTGAAGCTTTCTTT. The genes are TRBV13 and TRBJ1-1; tentatively, D is TRBD1 (5 bases). V was pared by 6 bases and J by 2 bases, with 10 bases between. This CDR3 contains 13 residues. The germline V gene encodes CDR1 PRHDT and CDR2 FYEKMQ (reference sequence). The full variable domain, with the rest looked up from reference TRBV13 and TRBJ1-1, is AAGVIQSPRHLIKEKRETATLKCYPIPRHDTVYWYQQGPGQDPQFLISFYEKMQSDKGSIPDRFSAQQFSDYHSELNMSSLELGDSALYFCASRAGTNTEAFFGQGTRLTVV.

This clone has more than one count but fewer than ten. V and J are TRBV5-6 and TRBJ2-5; D call uncertain. Germline lookup yields CDR1 SGHDT and CDR2 YYEEEE. V was cut by 7 bases and J by 0 bases, with 4 bases left in between. This CDR3 is 11 amino acids long. For the CDR3, the DNA is TGTGCCAGCGGACACCAAGAGACCCAGTACTTC. Translated: CASGHQETQYF.

V usage is TRBV29-1 and J usage is TRBJ2-7; 8 positions agree with TRBD2. The CDR3 runs 16 residues. V shed 0 bases and J 0 bases; nucleotides not matched to a gene: 7. Per germline, CDR1 SQVTM and CDR2 ANQGSEA. The CDR3 is CSVEDQASGSSYEQYF. The CDR3 DNA is TGCAGCGTTGAAGATCAGGCTAGCGGGTCCTCCTACGAGCAGTACTTC.

A single count supports this clone. This chain uses TRBV5-1 with TRBJ2-2; D may be TRBD2 (5 bases). The length of the CDR3 is 14 residues. Between the trimmed V and J ends, which lost 0 bases and 6 bases, there was a span of 9 bases. Germline V CDR1 and CDR2: SGHRS, YFSETQ. In DNA, the CDR3 is TGCGCCAGCAGCTTGGACGTAGCGTCCGGGGAGCTGTTTTTT. Amino acid sequence: CASSLDVASGELFF. Drawing the rest from reference TRBV5-1 and TRBJ2-2, the complete variable domain is KAGVTQTPRYLIKTRGQQVTLSCSPISGHRSVSWYQQTPGQGLQFLFEYFSETQRNKGNFPGRFSGRQFSNSRSEMNVSTLELGDSALYLCASSLDVASGELFFGEGSRLTVL.

This clone came up a few times. CDR3 amino acids: CASSPGYNEQFF. Written as DNA, the CDR3 is TGTGCCAGCAGCCCCGGATACAATGAGCAGTTCTTC. The chain combines TRBV14 with TRBJ2-1; D is unclear. The CDR3 runs 12 residues. Germline V gene lookup returns CDR1 SGHDN and CDR2 FVKESK. V was cut by 4 bases and J by 4 bases, with 5 bases left in between.